The sequence of this T cell receptor beta chain was determined in a study of T cells in Graves' hyperthyroidism and ophthalmopathy. V lost 3 bases to trimming and J lost 7 bases; unmatched junction nucleotides: 8. CDR3 size: 15 residues. Amplification of TCR beta CDR3 regions was performed using RNA transcripts as template. HTBI primers were the set used in a first-round RT-PCR of the TCR CDR3. TCRdb redid the calling of the multiplex PCR reads with MiXCR, one entry per CDR3 protein. Of about 640,000 distinct CDR3 sequences listed, under 25% were seen once; the top ten hold 30% to 40%. Thyroid ultrasound, orbital computed tomography, clinical symptoms, and serum thyroxine and TRAb underpinned diagnoses.

This chain links TRBV12-3 or TRBV12-4 with TRBJ2-7; 11 bases line up with TRBD2. The receptor was isolated from a man aged 30 to 39 with Graves' ophthalmopathy. The material sequenced was blood. CDR3 in amino acids: CASSFLPASGREQYF. Here the CDR3 DNA reads TGTGCCAGCAGTTTTCTACCCGCTAGCGGGAGGGAGCAGTACTTC.